A selection of T cell receptor beta chains follows, all from one sample in a study of CXCR3-negative and CXCR3-positive naive CD8 T cells. TCRdb re-analyzed the 5' RACE reads; it lists each CDR3 protein once, without DNA. Here the sample table reports around 63,000 distinct CDR3 sequences. Sequencing used naive CXCR3+ CD8+ T cells from blood. The receptor source for this set is a human donor in good health. Some clones in this sample may be carry-over from other donors' samples. The CDR3 runs from the conserved cysteine through the conserved F or W.

CATSPGGGEQYF	TRBV15	TRBJ2-7
CSAQGRGNGVQTTEAFF	TRBV20-1	TRBJ1-1
CASSLGTALLQETQYF	TRBV28	TRBJ2-5
CSHQTRGEEKLFF	TRBV29-1	TRBJ1-4
CASSLLVGTGELFF	TRBV5-1	TRBJ2-2
CASSQDGTGINEQFF	TRBV4-3	TRBJ2-1
CASSQVQGIGLFF	TRBV4-3	TRBJ1-4
CASGYRDTEAFF	TRBV12-5	TRBJ1-1
CASSPQDRAYNSPLHF	TRBV7-2	TRBJ1-6
CSAGSWDMNTEAFF	TRBV29-1	TRBJ1-1
CASSYSAPESYEQYF	TRBV6-2/TRBV6-3	TRBJ2-7
CASSDVAGAAEQFF	TRBV7-7	TRBJ2-1
CASSLDTEAFF	TRBV7-9	TRBJ1-1
CSVLRPKPTYEQYF	TRBV29-1	TRBJ2-7
CATSRLIREQYF	TRBV2	TRBJ2-7
CASSHRQTPYEQYF	TRBV7-9	TRBJ2-7
CASSPAGLADYEQYF	TRBV5-8	TRBJ2-7
CASRQGLRKDTGELVF	TRBV7-6	TRBJ2-2
CASSQGPGGPYNEQFF	TRBV14	TRBJ2-1
CASSPTPYEQYF	TRBV7-9	TRBJ2-7
CASSSFFTSGEGNEQFF	TRBV12-3/TRBV12-4	TRBJ2-1
CSVEDPQATSYEQYF	TRBV29-1	TRBJ2-7
CSGGTPNSYEQYF	TRBV20-1	TRBJ2-7
CSARDLAVSYEQYF	TRBV20-1	TRBJ2-7
CASSLLRDVSSYEQYF	TRBV7-9	TRBJ2-7
CASSLRGPGEETQYF	TRBV12-3/TRBV12-4	TRBJ2-5
CASSQEGLSGFIDTQYF	TRBV3-1	TRBJ2-3
CSVEEGGQSDYGYTF	TRBV29-1	TRBJ1-2
CASSSTAYEQYF	TRBV7-9	TRBJ2-7
CASSSLAGGGYEQFF	TRBV27	TRBJ2-1
CASRWTSGFGWDEQFF	TRBV12-2	TRBJ2-1
CASIDRRLRSNQPQHF	TRBV28	TRBJ1-5
CASSQGQETEAFF	TRBV4-2	TRBJ1-1
CSAKQSPNGEQFF	TRBV20-1	TRBJ2-1
CASRDGLALRMQYF	TRBV12-3/TRBV12-4	TRBJ2-3
CSARDPGPLSYEQYF	TRBV20-1	TRBJ2-7
CAISEWTGSPEAFF	TRBV10-3	TRBJ1-1
CASSYSGPHNEQFF	TRBV6-5	TRBJ2-1
CASSVSGYNEQFF	TRBV19	TRBJ2-1
CSVDRAGEQYF	TRBV29-1	TRBJ2-7
CASSLAGSSTYEQYF	TRBV7-2	TRBJ2-7
CASSEPGTGLYNEQFF	TRBV5-1	TRBJ2-1
CASSFHRETEAFF	TRBV6-5	TRBJ1-1
CASSLVAGVGLDNEQFF	TRBV5-6	TRBJ2-1
CASSLGPEAFF	TRBV5-1	TRBJ1-1
CASSQRVVTNEKLFF	TRBV14	TRBJ1-4